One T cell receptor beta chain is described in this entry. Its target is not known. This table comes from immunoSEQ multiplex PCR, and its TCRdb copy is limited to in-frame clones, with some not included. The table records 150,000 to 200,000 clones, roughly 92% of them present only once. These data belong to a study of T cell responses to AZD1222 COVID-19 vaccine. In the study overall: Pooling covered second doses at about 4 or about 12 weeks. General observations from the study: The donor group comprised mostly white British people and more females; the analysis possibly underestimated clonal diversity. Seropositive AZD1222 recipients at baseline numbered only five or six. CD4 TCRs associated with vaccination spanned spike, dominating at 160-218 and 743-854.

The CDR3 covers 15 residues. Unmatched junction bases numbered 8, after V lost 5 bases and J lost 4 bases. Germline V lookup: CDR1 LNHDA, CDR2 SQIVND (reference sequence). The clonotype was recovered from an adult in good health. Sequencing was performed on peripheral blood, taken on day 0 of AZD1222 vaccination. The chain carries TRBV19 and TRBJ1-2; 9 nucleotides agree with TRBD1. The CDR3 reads CASSVSKQGAYGYTF. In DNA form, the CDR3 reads TGTGCCAGTAGTGTATCAAAACAGGGGGCCTATGGCTACACCTTC.